This T cell receptor beta chain was identified in a study of OX40 agonist ivuxolimab in advanced cancers. Background on the study: Ivuxolimab doses were 0.01, 0.1, 0.3, 1.5, 3 or 10 mg/kg every 2 weeks. The diagnoses of dose-escalation patients were hepatocellular carcinoma, melanoma, renal cell or head and neck cancer.

The protocol was immunoSEQ multiplex PCR, while the TCRdb copy is restricted to in-frame clones and leaves out a portion. The sample holds about 58,000 clones, 85% to 90% seen once. The sequenced sample was CD4+ or CD8+ T cells sorted from blood, obtained in a trial of the OX40 agonist ivuxolimab. The source of this sequence is an adult with an advanced solid tumor such as melanoma, head and neck, liver or kidney cancer.

As DNA, the CDR3 is TGTGCCAGCAAACAACAGGGGCCGGGGCACAATCAGCCCCAGCATTTT. It translates to CASKQQGPGHNQPQHF. This chain uses TRBV2 with TRBJ1-5; 7 nucleotides line up with TRBD1. The CDR3 length is 16 residues. The germline gives CDR1 SNHLY, CDR2 FYNNEI. Trimming at V came to 7 bases and at J to 3 bases, leaving 12 bases not matched to a gene.